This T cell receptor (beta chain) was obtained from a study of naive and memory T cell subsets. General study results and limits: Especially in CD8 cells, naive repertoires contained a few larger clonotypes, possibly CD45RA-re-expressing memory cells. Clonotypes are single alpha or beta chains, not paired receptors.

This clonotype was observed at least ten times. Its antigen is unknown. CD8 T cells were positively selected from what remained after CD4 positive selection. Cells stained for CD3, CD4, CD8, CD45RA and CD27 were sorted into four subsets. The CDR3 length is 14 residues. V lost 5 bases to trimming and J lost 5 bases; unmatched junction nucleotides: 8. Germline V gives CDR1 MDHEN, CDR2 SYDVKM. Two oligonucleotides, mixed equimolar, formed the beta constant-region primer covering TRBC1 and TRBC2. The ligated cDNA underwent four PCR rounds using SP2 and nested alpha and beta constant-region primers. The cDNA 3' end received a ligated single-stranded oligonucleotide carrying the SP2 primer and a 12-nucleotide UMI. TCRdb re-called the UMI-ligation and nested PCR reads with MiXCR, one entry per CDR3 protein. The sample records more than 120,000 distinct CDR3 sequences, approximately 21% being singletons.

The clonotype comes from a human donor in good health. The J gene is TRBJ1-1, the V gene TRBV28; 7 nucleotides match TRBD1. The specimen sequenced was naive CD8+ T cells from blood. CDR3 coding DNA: TGTGCCAGCAGTGAGGACAGGATGAGGACTGAAGCTTTCTTT. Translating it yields CASSEDRMRTEAFF.